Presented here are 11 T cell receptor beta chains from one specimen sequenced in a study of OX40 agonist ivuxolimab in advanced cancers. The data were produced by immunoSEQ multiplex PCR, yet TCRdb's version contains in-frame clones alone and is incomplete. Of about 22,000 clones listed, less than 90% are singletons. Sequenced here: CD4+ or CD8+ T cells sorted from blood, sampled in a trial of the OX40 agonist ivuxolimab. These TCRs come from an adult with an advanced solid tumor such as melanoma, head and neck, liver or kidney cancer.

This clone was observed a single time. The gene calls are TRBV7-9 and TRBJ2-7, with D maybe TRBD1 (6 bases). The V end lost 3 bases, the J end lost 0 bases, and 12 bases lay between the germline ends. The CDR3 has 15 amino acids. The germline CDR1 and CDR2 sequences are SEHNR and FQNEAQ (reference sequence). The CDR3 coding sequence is TGTGCCAGCAGCTTCGGGACATCCACCTCCTACGAGCAGTACTTC. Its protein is CASSFGTSTSYEQYF.

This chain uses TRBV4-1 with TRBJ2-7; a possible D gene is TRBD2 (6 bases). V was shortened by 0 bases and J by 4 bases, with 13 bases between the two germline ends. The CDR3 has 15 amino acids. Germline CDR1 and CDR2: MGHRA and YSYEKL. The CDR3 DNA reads TGCGCCAGCAGCCAAGAGGAAATGGAGGGGTACGAGCAGTACTTC. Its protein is CASSQEEMEGYEQYF.

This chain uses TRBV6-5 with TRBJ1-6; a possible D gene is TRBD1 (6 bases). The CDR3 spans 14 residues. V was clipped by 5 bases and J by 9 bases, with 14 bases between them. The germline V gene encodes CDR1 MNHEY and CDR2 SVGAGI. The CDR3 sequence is CASSPQGLISPLHF. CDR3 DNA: TGTGCCAGCAGTCCACAGGGCTTGATTTCACCCCTCCACTTT.

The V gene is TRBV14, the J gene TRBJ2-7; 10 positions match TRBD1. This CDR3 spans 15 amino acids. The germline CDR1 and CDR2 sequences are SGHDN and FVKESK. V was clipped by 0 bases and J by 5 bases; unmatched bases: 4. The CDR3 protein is CASSQDWTGGNEQYF. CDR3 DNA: TGTGCCAGCAGCCAAGATTGGACAGGGGGAAACGAGCAGTACTTC.

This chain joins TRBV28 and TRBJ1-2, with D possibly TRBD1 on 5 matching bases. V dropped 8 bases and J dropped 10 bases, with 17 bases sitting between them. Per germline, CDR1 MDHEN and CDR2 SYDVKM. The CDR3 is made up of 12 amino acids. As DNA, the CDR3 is TGTGCCAGCTGCAGGGACGGAAGGGACTACACCTTC. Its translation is CASCRDGRDYTF.

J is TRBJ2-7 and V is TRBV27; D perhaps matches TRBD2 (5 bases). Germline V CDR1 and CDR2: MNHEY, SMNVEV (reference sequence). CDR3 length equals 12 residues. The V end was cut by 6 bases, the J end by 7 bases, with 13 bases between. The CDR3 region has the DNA TGTGCCAGCAGCCGGACTCCAAGGGAGCAGTACTTC. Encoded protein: CASSRTPREQYF.

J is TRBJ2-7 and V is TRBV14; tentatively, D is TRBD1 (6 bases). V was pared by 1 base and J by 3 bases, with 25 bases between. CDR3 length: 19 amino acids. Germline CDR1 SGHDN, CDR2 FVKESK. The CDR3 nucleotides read TGTGCCAGCAGCCAAGCAAGGTCGACAGGACTCCTTCTATGCTACGAGCAGTACTTC. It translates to CASSQARSTGLLLCYEQYF.

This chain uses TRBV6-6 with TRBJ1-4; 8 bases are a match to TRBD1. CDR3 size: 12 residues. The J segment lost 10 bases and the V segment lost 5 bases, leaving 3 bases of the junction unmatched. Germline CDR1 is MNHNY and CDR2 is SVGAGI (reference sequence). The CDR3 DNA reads TGTGCCAGCAGTACAGGGGGAGGAAAACTGTTTTTT. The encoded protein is CASSTGGGKLFF.

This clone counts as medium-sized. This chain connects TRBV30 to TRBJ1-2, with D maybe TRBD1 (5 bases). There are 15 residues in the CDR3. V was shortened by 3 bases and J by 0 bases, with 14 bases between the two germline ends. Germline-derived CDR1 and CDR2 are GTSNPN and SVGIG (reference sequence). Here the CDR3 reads CAWSVRQFTNYGYTF. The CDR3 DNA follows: TGTGCCTGGAGCGTCAGACAGTTTACTAACTATGGCTACACCTTC.

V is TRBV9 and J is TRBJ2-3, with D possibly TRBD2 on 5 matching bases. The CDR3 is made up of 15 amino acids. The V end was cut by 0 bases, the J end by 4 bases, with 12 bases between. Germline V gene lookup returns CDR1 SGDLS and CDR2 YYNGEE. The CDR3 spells CASSVDGLTADTQYF. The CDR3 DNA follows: TGTGCCAGCAGCGTAGATGGACTTACCGCAGATACGCAGTATTTT.

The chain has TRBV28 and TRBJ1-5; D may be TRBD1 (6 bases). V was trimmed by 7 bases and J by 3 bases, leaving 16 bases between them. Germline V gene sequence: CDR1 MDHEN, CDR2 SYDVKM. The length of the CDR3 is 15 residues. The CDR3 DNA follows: TGTGCCAGCATCGGTCGTTGGGGGGCCAATCAGCCCCAGCATTTT. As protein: CASIGRWGANQPQHF.